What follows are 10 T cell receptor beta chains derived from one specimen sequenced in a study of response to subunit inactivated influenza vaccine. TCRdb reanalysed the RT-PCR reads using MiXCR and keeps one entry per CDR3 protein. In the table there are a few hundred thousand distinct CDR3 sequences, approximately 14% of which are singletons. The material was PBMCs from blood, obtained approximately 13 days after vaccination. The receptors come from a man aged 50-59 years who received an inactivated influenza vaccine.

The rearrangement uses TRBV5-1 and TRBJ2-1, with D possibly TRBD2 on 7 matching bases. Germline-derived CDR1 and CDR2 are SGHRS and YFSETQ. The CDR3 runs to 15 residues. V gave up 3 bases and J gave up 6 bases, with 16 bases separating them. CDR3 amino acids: CASSSVGGLGNEQFF. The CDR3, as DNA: TGCGCCAGCAGCTCCGTGGGGGGGCTGGGCAATGAGCAGTTCTTC.

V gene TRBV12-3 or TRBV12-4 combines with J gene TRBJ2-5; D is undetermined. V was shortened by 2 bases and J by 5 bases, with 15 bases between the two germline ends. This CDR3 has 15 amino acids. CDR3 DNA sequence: TGTGCCAGCAGTTTACTAGGACGTACGGAGGAGACCCAGTACTTC. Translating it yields CASSLLGRTEETQYF.

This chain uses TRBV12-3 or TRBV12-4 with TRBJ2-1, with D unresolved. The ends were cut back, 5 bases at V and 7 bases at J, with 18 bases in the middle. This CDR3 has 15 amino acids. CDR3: CASSHRAVSVNEQFF. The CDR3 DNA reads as TGTGCCAGCAGTCACCGGGCGGTTTCCGTTAATGAGCAGTTCTTC.

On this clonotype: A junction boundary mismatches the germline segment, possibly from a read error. This CDR3 reads CTSSWRPASGGTDTQYF. The CDR3 region has the DNA TGCACCAGCAGCTGGAGGCCTGCTAGCGGGGGCACAGATACGCAGTATTTT. V and J are TRBV5-1 and TRBJ2-3, with 9 bases identical to TRBD2. The CDR3 totals 17 residues. Germline-derived CDR1 and CDR2 are SGHRS and YFSETQ.

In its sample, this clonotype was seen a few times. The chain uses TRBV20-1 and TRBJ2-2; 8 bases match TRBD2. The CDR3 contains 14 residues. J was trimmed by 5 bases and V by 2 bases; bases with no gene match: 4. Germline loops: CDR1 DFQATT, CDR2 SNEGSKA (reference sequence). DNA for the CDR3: TGCAGTGCTAGAAGCGGGGGCGAGACCGGGGAGCTGTTTTTT. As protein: CSARSGGETGELFF.

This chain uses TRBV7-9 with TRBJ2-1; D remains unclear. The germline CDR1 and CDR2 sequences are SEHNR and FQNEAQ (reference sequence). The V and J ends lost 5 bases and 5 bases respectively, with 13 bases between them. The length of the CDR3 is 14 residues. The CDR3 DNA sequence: TGTGCCAGCAGCCTAGAGACGAGAAACAATGAGCAGTTCTTC. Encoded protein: CASSLETRNNEQFF.

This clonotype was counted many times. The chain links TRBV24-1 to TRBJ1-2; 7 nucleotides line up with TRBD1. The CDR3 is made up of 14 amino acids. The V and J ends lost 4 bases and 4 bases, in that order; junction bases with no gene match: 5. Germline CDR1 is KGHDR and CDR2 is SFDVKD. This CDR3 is CATSDWDSRYGYTF. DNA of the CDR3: TGTGCCACCAGTGACTGGGACAGCCGCTATGGCTACACCTTC.

The CDR3 is CASSPLKGLEETQYF. The CDR3 coding sequence is TGTGCCAGCAGTCCCCTTAAGGGCCTTGAAGAGACCCAGTACTTC. This chain joins TRBV12-3 or TRBV12-4 and TRBJ2-5; unclear D gene. This CDR3 contains 15 residues. The V end was cut by 5 bases, the J end by 3 bases, with 16 bases between.

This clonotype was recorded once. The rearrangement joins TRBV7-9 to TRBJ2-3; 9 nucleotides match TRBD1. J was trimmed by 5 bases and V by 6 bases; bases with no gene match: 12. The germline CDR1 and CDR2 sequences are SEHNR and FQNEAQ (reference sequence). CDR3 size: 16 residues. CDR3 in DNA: TGTGCCAGCAGACCCCGCCGGGACAGGGCCTTAGATACGCAGTATTTT. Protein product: CASRPRRDRALDTQYF.

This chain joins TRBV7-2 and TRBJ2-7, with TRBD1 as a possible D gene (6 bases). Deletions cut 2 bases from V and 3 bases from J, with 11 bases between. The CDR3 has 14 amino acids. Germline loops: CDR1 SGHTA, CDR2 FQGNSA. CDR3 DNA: TGTGCCAGCAGCTTAACCCCAGGGGTCTACGAGCAGTACTTC. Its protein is CASSLTPGVYEQYF.